This T cell receptor (beta chain) was observed in a study of identical twins. Findings and caveats of the study: Cord blood beta clonotypes present at high abundance carried fewer insertions; no such pattern appeared in memory repertoires.

Every donor was a healthy Caucasian. Germline V gene sequence: CDR1 LNHNV, CDR2 YYDKDF (reference sequence). The CDR3 consists of 17 residues. The V gene end was trimmed by 0 bases and the J gene end by 5 bases; junction bases not matched to a gene: 8. MiXCR was run by TCRdb on the 5' RACE reads, yielding one entry per CDR3 protein. Of roughly 500,000 distinct CDR3 sequences in the sample, about 20% were seen once. About this clonotype itself: Its antigen is currently unknown.

In addition, the sample was reused for a study of T cells expressing NK-cell markers. That report notes: More than five of the donors carried dominant NKG2C+ clonotypes that took up roughly 1.0-8% of their CD8+ T cells. Similarly, these clonotypes led the CD3+CD56-NKG2C+ fraction as well in several donors.

Specimen: CD4+ T cells sorted from blood. The rearrangement uses TRBV15 and TRBJ2-3; 10 nucleotides line up with TRBD2. This receptor was obtained from a young woman in good health. The CDR3 DNA follows: TGTGCCACCAGCAGAGAGCCCCCTAGCGGGAGATTAGATACGCAGTATTTT. Its translation is CATSREPPSGRLDTQYF.